The 26 T cell receptor beta chains in this list originate from one sample, sequenced in a study of blood T cells in healthy people across ages (dated by TCRdb to between 2015 and 2017). The library was obtained by 5' RACE. Sequencing instrument: Illumina HiSeq 2500. A second PCR of about 6 to 11 cycles was run with a J-beta primer mix and a sample-barcoded 5' primer. Clones were called with MiXCR by TCRdb after fastp trimmed the public reads at Q25, and only in-frame beta chains were retained. Each entry merges the rows of one CDR3 protein and shows their most common DNA and genes. The sample records roughly 900,000 distinct CDR3 sequences, more than 25% of which are singletons. 15% to 20% of the sample is held by the ten biggest clonotypes. Material for sequencing was blood. These receptors came from an elderly woman in good health.

In regard to this clonotype: The junction departs from the called germline gene at one end, perhaps through a read error. This chain uses TRBV7-2 with TRBJ2-7; D possibly corresponds to TRBD1 (8 bases). The CDR3 totals 16 residues. Germline CDR1 SGHTA, CDR2 FQGNSA. The chain's CDR3 is CASSFLGQGGLNEQYF. The CDR3 DNA follows: TGTGCCAGCAGTTTCCTTGGACAGGGAGGGCTCAACGAGCAGTATTTC.

The chain carries TRBV18 and TRBJ1-2; 7 bases fit TRBD1. V gave up 2 bases and J gave up 10 bases; unmatched junction bases: 7. Germline V gene sequence: CDR1 KGHSH, CDR2 LQKENI. This CDR3 region has 13 residues. The CDR3 DNA follows: TGTGCCAGCTCACCAGGGACAGAGGGTGACTACACCTTC. Translated, it gives CASSPGTEGDYTF. Looking up the rest from reference TRBV18 and TRBJ1-2 gives the full variable domain: NAGVMQNPRHLVRRRGQEARLRCSPMKGHSHVYWYRQLPEEGLKFMVYLQKENIIDESGMPKERFSAEFPKEGPSILRIQQVVRGDSAAYFCASSPGTEGDYTFGSGTRLTVV.

Comment on this clonotype: A much larger clone lies one base from this, so it may be a read error. The chain links TRBV10-3 to TRBJ1-4; D gene ambiguous. CDR1 and CDR2 (germline): ENHRY, SYGVKD. V was cut by 10 bases and J by 4 bases, with 13 bases left in between. The CDR3 runs to 13 residues. DNA for the CDR3: TGTGCCACCGCAGATATTCTTAATGAAAAACTGTTTTTT. This translates into CATADILNEKLFF.

The gene calls are TRBV4-3 and TRBJ2-3, with D unresolved. The CDR3 has 17 residues. CDR1 is LGHNA and CDR2 is YSLEER in the germline V gene. V was cut by 4 bases and J by 1 base, with 18 bases left in between. CDR3 loop: CASSRTPAPRGTDTQYF. The CDR3 coding sequence is TGCGCCAGCAGCCGGACGCCGGCCCCCCGGGGCACAGATACGCAGTATTTT.

In its sample, this clonotype was seen many times. This chain uses TRBV5-1 with TRBJ2-1; TRBD1 aligns across 9 bases. CDR1 is SGHRS and CDR2 is YFSETQ in the germline V gene. Trimming took 4 bases from V and 4 from J; bases not matched to a gene: 9. The length of the CDR3 is 16 residues. CDR3 protein: CASSPGYGQGYNEQFF. The CDR3 nucleotides read TGCGCCAGCAGCCCTGGGTACGGACAGGGGTACAATGAGCAGTTCTTC.

This clonotype was seen ten or more times. V and J are TRBV7-2 and TRBJ2-7; D gene uncertain. The V gene's germline CDR1 is SGHTA and CDR2 FQGNSA. CDR3 size: 13 residues. V was cut by 4 bases and J by 5 bases, with 12 bases left in between. The CDR3 is CASSYPVGHEQYF. DNA for the CDR3: TGTGCCAGCAGCTATCCGGTTGGCCACGAGCAGTACTTC.

The chain carries TRBV2 and TRBJ2-3; maybe TRBD2 (7 bases). The germline CDR1 and CDR2 sequences are SNHLY and FYNNEI. With 11 bases removed from V and 2 bases from J, the gap between germline ends came to 17 bases. The CDR3 loop spans 14 amino acids. The CDR3 loop reads CACRSGGPTDTQYF. The CDR3 DNA follows: TGTGCCTGTAGGTCCGGGGGGCCCACAGATACGCAGTATTTT.

V gene TRBV20-1 combines with J gene TRBJ1-1; D might be TRBD1 (5 bases). With 5 bases removed from V and 1 base from J, the gap between germline ends came to 14 bases. Germline V gene sequence: CDR1 DFQATT, CDR2 SNEGSKA (reference sequence). The CDR3 has 14 residues. CDR3 DNA: TGCAGTGCTTCCCTGGGGGGGACGAACACTGAAGCTTTCTTT. As protein: CSASLGGTNTEAFF.

In this sample, this clonotype turned up many times. The rearrangement uses TRBV5-1 and TRBJ2-7, with D perhaps matching TRBD2 (6 bases). The germline V and J ends were trimmed by 0 bases and 3 bases, with 10 bases remaining between them. The CDR3 has 14 amino acids. From germline, CDR1 is SGHRS and CDR2 YFSETQ. As DNA, the CDR3 is TGCGCCAGCAGCTTGGCCCCGGGGGACTACGAGCAGTACTTC. As protein: CASSLAPGDYEQYF.

The rearrangement joins TRBV7-2 to TRBJ1-4; 7 bases fit TRBD1. CDR1 SGHTA and CDR2 FQGNSA come from the germline V gene. The ends lost 3 bases at V and 0 bases at J; junction bases unmatched: 7. The CDR3 is 17 residues long. The CDR3 DNA reads as TGTGCCAGCAGCTTTAGGGGACAGCAGTCAACTAATGAAAAACTGTTTTTT. Translation gives CASSFRGQQSTNEKLFF.

The table lists this clonotype with many counts. The chain uses TRBV6-5 and TRBJ2-5; TRBD1 agrees at 7 bases. The germline V gene has CDR1 MNHEY and CDR2 SVGAGI. Trimming took 3 bases from V and 3 from J; bases not matched to a gene: 1. This CDR3 is built from 13 residues. CDR3 bases: TGTGCCAGCAGTTATGGACAGGAAGAGACCCAGTACTTC. Translated, it gives CASSYGQEETQYF.

A word on this clonotype: A read error is possible here, since a much larger clone lies one base away. The chain combines TRBV7-2 with TRBJ2-5; 14 bases line up with TRBD2. Germline trimming cut 5 bases from V and 11 bases from J; bases unmatched to any gene: 16. Germline V lookup: CDR1 SGHTA, CDR2 FQGNSA. The CDR3 runs to 17 residues. This CDR3 reads CASSPRLAGGRVNEQYF. The CDR3 nucleotides are TGTGCCAGCAGCCCTCGACTAGCGGGGGGGCGGGTAAATGAGCAGTACTTC.

This clonotype was counted at least ten times. For the CDR3, the DNA is TGTGCCAGCAGCCCAGAACCCTCTGCTAAAGAGACCCAGTACTTC. Its protein product is CASSPEPSAKETQYF. The chain couples TRBV7-7 to TRBJ2-5; D not resolved. The CDR3 is made up of 15 amino acids. Germline V gene data show CDR1 as SSHAT and CDR2 as FNYEAQ (reference sequence). Trimming took 5 bases from V and 3 from J, leaving 16 bases between them.

A few counts support this clonotype. The CDR3, as DNA: TGCAGTGCTGGAATAGCGGTCTCAAGAGATACGCAGTATTTT. Translating it yields CSAGIAVSRDTQYF. J is TRBJ2-3 and V is TRBV20-1, with a weak D call TRBD2 (6 bases). The CDR3 totals 14 residues. The V gene lost 5 bases and the J gene lost 5 bases, with 17 bases spanning the gap. Germline V gives CDR1 DFQATT, CDR2 SNEGSKA (reference sequence).

This clonotype was recorded many times. The chain recombines TRBV20-1 with TRBJ2-3; 10 nucleotides line up with TRBD1. Trimming took 6 bases from V and 3 from J; bases not matched to a gene: 3. From germline, CDR1 is DFQATT and CDR2 SNEGSKA (reference sequence). The CDR3 sequence is 13 residues long. As DNA, the CDR3 is TGCAGTGCCCGACAGGGGGCAACAGATACGCAGTATTTT. Amino acid sequence: CSARQGATDTQYF.

V gene TRBV25-1 combines with J gene TRBJ2-7, with D tentatively TRBD1 (7 bases). Trimming removed 8 bases from V and 7 bases from J, with 24 bases in between. The CDR3 contains 15 residues. CDR1 is MGHDK and CDR2 is SYGVNS in the germline V gene. The CDR3 loop reads CASSTEGAPWGEQYF. The CDR3 bases are TGTGCCAGCTCCACGGAGGGGGCCCCCTGGGGTGAGCAGTACTTC.

In its sample, this clonotype was seen many times. V and J are TRBV30 and TRBJ1-6; D is unclear. In germline, CDR1 is GTSNPN, CDR2 SVGIG (reference sequence). CDR3 length: 14 amino acids. V gave up 0 bases and J gave up 2 bases, with 5 bases separating them. The CDR3 DNA sequence: TGTGCCTGGAGTGTGGGAGCCTATAATTCACCCCTCCACTTT. Translated, it gives CAWSVGAYNSPLHF.

At least ten counts were recorded for this clonotype. The chain combines TRBV4-3 with TRBJ2-5; 7 nucleotides align to TRBD2. This CDR3 is built from 14 residues. Germline V gene sequence: CDR1 LGHNA, CDR2 YSLEER. Unmatched junction bases numbered 6, after V lost 3 bases and J lost 5 bases. CDR3: CASSQETSTETQYF. The CDR3 DNA reads TGCGCCAGCAGCCAGGAGACTAGCACGGAGACCCAGTACTTC.

The chain employs TRBV5-6 and TRBJ2-5; D call uncertain. The V end was cut by 1 base, the J end by 0 bases, with 4 bases between. The CDR3 covers 13 residues. Germline-derived CDR1 and CDR2 are SGHDT and YYEEEE. The CDR3 loop is CASSLTNQETQYF. The CDR3 DNA reads TGTGCCAGCAGCTTGACTAACCAAGAGACCCAGTACTTC. Full variable domain (remainder filled in from reference TRBV5-6 and TRBJ2-5): DAGVTQSPTHLIKTRGQQVTLRCSPKSGHDTVSWYQQALGQGPQFIFQYYEEEERQRGNFPDRFSGHQFPNYSSELNVNALLLGDSALYLCASSLTNQETQYFGPGTRLLVL.

V is TRBV12-3 or TRBV12-4 and J is TRBJ2-5, with D maybe TRBD2 (5 bases). CDR3 length equals 11 residues. Trimming took off 4 bases at V and 13 bases at J, with 13 bases between the two ends. CDR3 loop: CASSYEDSWYF. CDR3 nucleotides: TGTGCCAGCAGTTATGAGGACTCTTGGTACTTC.

V is TRBV7-2 and J is TRBJ2-3; weak D call: TRBD2 (7 bases). The germline V gene encodes CDR1 SGHTA and CDR2 FQGNSA. V shed 4 bases and J shed 7 bases, with 18 bases lying between them. The CDR3 length is 15 residues. CDR3 nucleotides: TGTGCCAGCAGCTCTGGAGGGGGGGGCCTGAATACGCAGTATTTT. This codes for CASSSGGGGLNTQYF. Full variable domain (outside the CDR3, taken from reference TRBV7-2 and TRBJ2-3): GAGVSQSPSNKVTEKGKDVELRCDPISGHTALYWYRQSLGQGLEFLIYFQGNSAPDKSGLPSDRFSAERTGGSVSTLTIQRTQQEDSAVYLCASSSGGGGLNTQYFGPGTRLTVL.

Concerning this clonotype: A much more abundant neighbour one base away suggests this may be a read error. The chain recombines TRBV2 with TRBJ2-7; 7 bases line up with TRBD2. The J call could be wrong; TRBJ2-5 is a better fit for the DNA end. The germline CDR1 and CDR2 sequences are SNHLY and FYNNEI. The CDR3 totals 14 residues. The CDR3 region is CASRGLERTGTQYF. CDR3 in DNA: TGTGCCAGCAGAGGACTAGAACGGACGGGGACCCAGTACTTC.

The chain carries TRBV29-1 and TRBJ1-1; D is unclear. V lost 6 bases, J lost 2 bases, and 16 bases lay in between. The CDR3 runs 14 residues. Germline CDR1 is SQVTM and CDR2 is ANQGSEA. CDR3: CSVSEGSHNTEAFF. Here the CDR3 DNA reads TGCAGCGTCAGTGAGGGCAGCCATAACACTGAAGCTTTCTTT.

Details on this clonotype: A much larger clonotype is one base distant, so this may be a read error. CDR3 nucleotide sequence: TGCATTGCTAGACAAGCGCGGGGCGGCACCGGGGAGCTGTTTTTT. Its translation: CIARQARGGTGELFF. The genes are TRBV20-1 and TRBJ2-2; TRBD2 might be the D (6 bases). Germline V gene sequence: CDR1 DFQATT, CDR2 SNEGSKA (reference sequence). The CDR3 has 15 amino acids.

This clonotype has a count of ten or more. This rearrangement joins TRBV7-9 to TRBJ1-6; a possible D gene is TRBD1 (5 bases). Deletions cut 1 base from V and 9 bases from J, with 13 bases between. This CDR3 has 15 residues. CDR1 is SEHNR and CDR2 is FQNEAQ in the germline V gene (reference sequence). The CDR3 region has the DNA TGTGCCAGCAGCTTAGAGTCAGGGACCGGTTCACCCCTCCACTTT. This encodes CASSLESGTGSPLHF.

The V and J genes are TRBV28 and TRBJ2-5, with D maybe TRBD1 (8 bases). Looked up from germline, CDR1 is MDHEN and CDR2 is SYDVKM. Trimming took 4 bases from V and 1 from J, leaving 16 bases between them. CDR3 length: 16 residues. Written as DNA, the CDR3 is TGTGCCAGCAGTTGGGGAGGGACAGGCACCCAAGAGACCCAGTACTTC. Its translation is CASSWGGTGTQETQYF.